This is a list of T cell receptor beta chains from one sample in a study of T cell responses to AZD1222 COVID-19 vaccine. The protocol was immunoSEQ multiplex PCR, while the TCRdb copy is restricted to in-frame clones and leaves out a portion. The sample has about 220,000 clones, around 93% seen once. Sequencing was performed on peripheral blood, taken on day 0 of MenACWY control vaccination. The receptors derive from an adult in good health. The CDR3 runs from the conserved cysteine through the conserved F or W. D genes are given only for firm matches. Clone size appears in some rows only: once, few, many, or a class for an expanded clone.

j_gene | v_gene | abundance | len | d_gene | CDR3aa | CDR3nt
TRBJ1-2 | TRBV6-5 | . | 13 | TRBD1 | CASSLTGGGGYTF | TGTGCCAGCAGTTTGACAGGGGGAGGAGGCTACACCTTC
TRBJ1-3 | TRBV11-2 | . | 16 | . | CASSPSMGQSGNTIYF | TGTGCCAGCAGCCCTTCTATGGGGCAATCTGGAAACACCATATATTTT
TRBJ1-5 | TRBV27 | few | 15 | . | CASSAWGQNYQPQHF | TGTGCCAGCAGTGCTTGGGGGCAGAACTATCAGCCCCAGCATTTT
TRBJ1-5 | TRBV28 | . | 12 | . | CASSLYGQPQHF | TGTGCCAGCAGTTTATATGGTCAGCCCCAGCATTTT
TRBJ1-4 | TRBV9 | . | 14 | . | CASSVPGQGEKLFF | TGTGCCAGCAGCGTCCCCGGGCAGGGCGAAAAACTGTTTTTT
TRBJ1-6 | TRBV4-1 | . | 15 | . | CASSQQNGAGLPLHF | TGCGCCAGCAGCCAACAAAACGGGGCCGGTCTACCCCTCCACTTT
TRBJ1-4 | TRBV6-5 | once | 15 | . | CASSYSMANGEKLFF | TGTGCCAGCAGTTACTCGATGGCGAATGGTGAAAAACTGTTTTTT
TRBJ1-1 | TRBV19 | . | 14 | . | CASSINRLNTEAFF | TGTGCCAGTAGTATTAACAGATTGAACACTGAAGCTTTCTTT
TRBJ2-1 | TRBV6-5 | . | 15 | TRBD1 | CASSYSRTGGYEQFF | TGTGCCAGCAGTTACTCCCGGACAGGGGGCTATGAGCAGTTCTTC
TRBJ1-1 | TRBV14 | . | 14 | . | CASSPPGMNTEAFF | TGTGCCAGCAGCCCGCCCGGGATGAACACTGAAGCTTTCTTT
TRBJ2-1 | TRBV7-2 | . | 14 | TRBD2 | CASNPSGGYNEQFF | TGTGCCAGCAACCCAAGCGGGGGATACAATGAGCAGTTCTTC
TRBJ2-3 | TRBV7-8 | . | 11 | . | CASSQGAGQYF | TGTGCCAGCAGCCAAGGAGCGGGCCAGTATTTT
TRBJ1-4 | TRBV4-2 | . | 15 | . | CASSQDPNQGEKLFF | TGTGCCAGCAGCCAAGATCCCAATCAGGGTGAAAAACTGTTTTTT
TRBJ1-1 | TRBV11-1 | . | 14 | . | CASSLTGMNTEAFF | TGTGCCAGCAGCTTGACGGGGATGAACACTGAAGCTTTCTTT
TRBJ2-7 | TRBV5-1 | . | 15 | TRBD1 | CASSQSGGATEEQYF | TGCGCCAGCAGCCAATCAGGGGGCGCAACGGAGGAGCAGTACTTC
TRBJ1-1 | TRBV4-2 | . | 16 | TRBD1 | CASSLGQAVGNTEAFF | TGTGCCAGCAGCTTGGGACAGGCCGTAGGGAACACTGAAGCTTTCTTT
TRBJ1-1 | TRBV6-5 | . | 14 | TRBD1 | CASSYNPGTVEAFF | TGTGCCAGCAGCTATAATCCCGGGACAGTGGAAGCTTTCTTT
TRBJ1-1 | TRBV27 | . | 13 | . | CASSRGGWTEAFF | TGTGCCAGCAGCCGCGGGGGGTGGACTGAAGCTTTCTTT
TRBJ1-4 | TRBV27 | . | 13 | . | CASSQRWGEKLFF | TGTGCCAGCAGCCAAAGGTGGGGTGAAAAACTGTTTTTT
TRBJ2-3 | TRBV7-2 | . | 16 | . | CASSFRLASSTDTQYF | TGTGCCAGCAGCTTTCGACTGGCTTCAAGCACAGATACGCAGTATTTT
TRBJ2-4 | TRBV18 | . | 15 | . | CASSPPLGFGNIQYF | TGTGCCAGCTCACCACCTTTAGGTTTCGGGAACATTCAGTACTTC
TRBJ2-7 | TRBV5-1 | . | 13 | . | CASSLGHDYEQYF | TGCGCCAGCAGCTTGGGGCACGACTACGAGCAGTACTTC
TRBJ2-2 | TRBV11-2 | . | 19 | . | CASSFGSVALAPNTGELFF | TGTGCCAGCAGCTTCGGTTCGGTGGCGTTGGCCCCGAACACCGGGGAGCTGTTTTTT
TRBJ2-7 | TRBV3-1/TRBV3-2 | . | 14 | TRBD2 | CASSRSGGAYEQYF | TGTGCCAGCAGCCGAAGCGGGGGTGCCTACGAGCAGTACTTC
TRBJ1-2 | TRBV5-8 | once | 15 | TRBD1 | CASSLPGTAVFGYTF | TGTGCCAGCAGCTTGCCCGGGACAGCGGTCTTTGGCTACACCTTC
TRBJ2-3 | TRBV5-4 | . | 15 | TRBD2 | CASSFAGGGTDTQYF | TGTGCCAGCAGCTTTGCGGGGGGTGGCACAGATACGCAGTATTTT
TRBJ1-2 | TRBV4-1 | . | 16 | . | CASSQLRSGTRGGYTF | TGCGCCAGCAGCCAATTAAGATCCGGGACACGGGGTGGCTACACCTTC
TRBJ1-2 | TRBV7-2 | once | 15 | . | CASSPRAANPYGYTF | TGTGCCAGCAGCCCCCGAGCGGCCAATCCATATGGCTACACCTTC
TRBJ1-1 | TRBV6-2/TRBV6-3 | . | 14 | . | CASSYFPRGREAFF | TGTGCCAGCAGTTATTTTCCTCGGGGACGTGAAGCTTTCTTT
TRBJ2-5 | TRBV12-3/TRBV12-4 | few | 13 | TRBD1 | CASTQGASLTQYF | TGTGCCAGCACCCAGGGGGCGTCGTTGACCCAGTACTTC
TRBJ1-5 | TRBV12-2 | . | 16 | . | CASYSYSTAFNQPQHF | TGTGCAAGTTACTCCTATAGTACGGCCTTTAATCAGCCCCAGCATTTT
TRBJ2-5 | TRBV11-2 | once | 13 | TRBD2 | CASGGGLGETQYF | TGTGCCAGCGGCGGGGGGCTGGGAGAGACCCAGTACTTC
TRBJ2-7 | TRBV4-1 | . | 15 | . | CASSQGQDNSYEQYF | TGCGCCAGCAGCCAAGGCCAGGACAACTCCTACGAGCAGTACTTC
TRBJ2-2 | TRBV5-1 | . | 16 | TRBD1 | CASSLQGQGETGELFF | TGCGCCAGCAGCTTGCAGGGACAGGGTGAAACCGGGGAGCTGTTTTTT
TRBJ1-6 | TRBV28 | . | 15 | TRBD1 | CASSLSTGGASPLHF | TGTGCCAGCAGTTTATCTACAGGGGGTGCTTCACCCCTCCACTTT
TRBJ2-7 | TRBV12-3/TRBV12-4 | once | 13 | . | CASRPGTAYEQYF | TGTGCCAGCAGACCTGGGACGGCCTACGAGCAGTACTTC